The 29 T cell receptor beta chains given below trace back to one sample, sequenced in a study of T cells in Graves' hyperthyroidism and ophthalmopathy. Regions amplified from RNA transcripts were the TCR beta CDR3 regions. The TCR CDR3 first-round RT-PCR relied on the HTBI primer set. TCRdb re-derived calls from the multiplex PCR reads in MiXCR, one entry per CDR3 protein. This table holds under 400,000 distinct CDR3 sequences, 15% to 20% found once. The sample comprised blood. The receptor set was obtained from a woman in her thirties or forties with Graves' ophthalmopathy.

DNA of the CDR3: TGTGCCAGCAGTGATTCAGGACAGGGTCCCTACGAGCAGTACTTC. Translating gives CASSDSGQGPYEQYF. The chain employs TRBV25-1 and TRBJ2-7, with TRBD1 matching over 8 bases. The CDR3 is 15 residues long. Germline CDR1 reads MGHDK; CDR2 reads SYGVNS. J gave up 2 bases and V 3 bases, and 6 bases lay outside the gene matches.

CDR3 protein: CATSSPGTSARSYEQYF. In DNA, the CDR3 is TGTGCCACCAGCAGCCCGGGCACTAGCGCCCGCTCCTACGAGCAGTACTTC. The chain is built from TRBV15 and TRBJ2-7; 7 positions agree with TRBD2. The CDR3 spans 17 residues. Trimming took 3 bases from V and 0 from J; bases not matched to a gene: 11. The V gene's germline CDR1 is LNHNV and CDR2 YYDKDF (reference sequence).

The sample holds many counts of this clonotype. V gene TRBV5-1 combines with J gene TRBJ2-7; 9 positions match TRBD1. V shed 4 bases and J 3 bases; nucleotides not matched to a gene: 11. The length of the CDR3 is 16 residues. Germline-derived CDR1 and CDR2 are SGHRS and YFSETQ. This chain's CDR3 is CASSTLGTGLVYEQYF. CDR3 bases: TGCGCCAGCAGCACCCTAGGGACAGGGTTGGTCTACGAGCAGTACTTC.

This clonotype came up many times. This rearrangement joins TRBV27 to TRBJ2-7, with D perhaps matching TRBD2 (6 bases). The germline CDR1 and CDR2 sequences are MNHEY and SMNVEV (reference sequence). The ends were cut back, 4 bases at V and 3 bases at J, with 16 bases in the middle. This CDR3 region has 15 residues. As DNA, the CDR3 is TGTGCCAGCAGTTGGTCTAGCGCCAAGGGCTACGAGCAGTACTTC. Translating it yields CASSWSSAKGYEQYF.

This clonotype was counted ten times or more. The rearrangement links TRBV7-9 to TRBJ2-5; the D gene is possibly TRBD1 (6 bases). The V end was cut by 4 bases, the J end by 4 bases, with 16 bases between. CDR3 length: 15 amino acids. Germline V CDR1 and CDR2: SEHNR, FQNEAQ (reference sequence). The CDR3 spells CASSSRQAQGETQYF. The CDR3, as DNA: TGTGCCAGCAGCTCCAGACAGGCCCAGGGAGAGACCCAGTACTTC.

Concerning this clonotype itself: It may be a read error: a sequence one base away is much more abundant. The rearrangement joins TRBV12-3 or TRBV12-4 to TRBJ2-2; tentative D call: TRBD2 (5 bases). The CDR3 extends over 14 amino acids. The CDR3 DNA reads TGTGCCAACAGTCCCCGTCGGACTGTCGGGGAGCTGTTTTTT. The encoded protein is CANSPRRTVGELFF.

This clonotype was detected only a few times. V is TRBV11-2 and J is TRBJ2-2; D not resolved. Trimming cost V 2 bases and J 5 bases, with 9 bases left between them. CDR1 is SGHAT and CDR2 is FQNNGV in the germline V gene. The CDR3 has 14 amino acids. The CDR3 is CASSLSGWTGELFF. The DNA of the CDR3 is TGTGCCAGCAGCTTATCCGGTTGGACCGGGGAGCTGTTTTTT. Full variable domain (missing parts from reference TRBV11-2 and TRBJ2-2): EAGVAQSPRYKIIEKRQSVAFWCNPISGHATLYWYQQILGQGPKLLIQFQNNGVVDDSQLPKDRFSAERLKGVDSTLKIQPAKLEDSAVYLCASSLSGWTGELFFGEGSRLTVL.

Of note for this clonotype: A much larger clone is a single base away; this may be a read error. DNA of the CDR3: TGTGCCAGCCCCCCGGGGACAGACAGGGCTGAAGCTTTCTTT. Translation gives CASPPGTDRAEAFF. V is TRBV18 and J is TRBJ1-1, with 7 bases that match TRBD1. The CDR3 totals 14 residues. Germline CDR1 and CDR2: KGHSH and LQKENI. The ends lost 8 bases at V and 6 bases at J; junction bases unmatched: 12.

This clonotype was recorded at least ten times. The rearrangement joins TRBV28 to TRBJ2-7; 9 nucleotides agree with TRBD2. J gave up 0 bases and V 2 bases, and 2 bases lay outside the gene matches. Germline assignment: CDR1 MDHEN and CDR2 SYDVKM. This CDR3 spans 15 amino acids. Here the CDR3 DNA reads TGTGCCAGCAGTTTACTAGCGGGGAACTCCTACGAGCAGTACTTC. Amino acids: CASSLLAGNSYEQYF.

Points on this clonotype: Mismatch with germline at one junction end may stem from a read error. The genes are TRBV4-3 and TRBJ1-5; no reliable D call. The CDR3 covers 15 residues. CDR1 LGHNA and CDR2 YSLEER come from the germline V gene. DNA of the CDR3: TGCGTCAGCAGCCAAGATTATGGGGAAAATCAGCCCCAGCATTTT. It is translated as CVSSQDYGENQPQHF.

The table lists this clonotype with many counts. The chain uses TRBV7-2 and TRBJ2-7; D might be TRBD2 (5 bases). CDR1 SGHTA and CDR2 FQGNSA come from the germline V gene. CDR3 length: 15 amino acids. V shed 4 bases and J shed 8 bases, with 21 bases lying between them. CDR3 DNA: TGTGCCAGCAGCTCTTCTCAACTAGTAAATTCACAGCAGTACTTC. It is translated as CASSSSQLVNSQQYF.

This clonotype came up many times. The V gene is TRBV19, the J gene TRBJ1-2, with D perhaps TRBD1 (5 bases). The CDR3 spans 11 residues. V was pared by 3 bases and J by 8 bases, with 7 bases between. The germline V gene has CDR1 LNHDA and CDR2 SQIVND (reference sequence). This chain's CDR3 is CASSIRDGYTF. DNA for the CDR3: TGTGCCAGTAGTATCAGGGACGGCTACACCTTC.

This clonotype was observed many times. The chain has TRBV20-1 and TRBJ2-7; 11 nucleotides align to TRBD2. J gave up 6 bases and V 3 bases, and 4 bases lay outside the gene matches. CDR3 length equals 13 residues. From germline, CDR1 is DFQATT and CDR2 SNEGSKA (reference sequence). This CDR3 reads CSASRLAGSEQYF. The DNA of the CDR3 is TGCAGTGCTAGTCGACTAGCGGGATCCGAGCAGTACTTC.

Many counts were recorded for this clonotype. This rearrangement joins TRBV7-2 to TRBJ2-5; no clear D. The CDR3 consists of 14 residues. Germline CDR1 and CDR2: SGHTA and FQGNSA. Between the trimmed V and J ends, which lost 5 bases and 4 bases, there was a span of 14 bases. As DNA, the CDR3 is TGTGCCAGCAGCCCGGACGTAGGCGGAGAGACCCAGTACTTC. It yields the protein CASSPDVGGETQYF.

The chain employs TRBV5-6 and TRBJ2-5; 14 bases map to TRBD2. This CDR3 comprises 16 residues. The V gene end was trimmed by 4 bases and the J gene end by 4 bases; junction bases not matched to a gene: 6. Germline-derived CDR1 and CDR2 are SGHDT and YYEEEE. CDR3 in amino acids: CASSMGLAGARETQYF. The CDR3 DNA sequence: TGTGCCAGCAGCATGGGACTAGCGGGAGCGAGAGAGACCCAGTACTTC.

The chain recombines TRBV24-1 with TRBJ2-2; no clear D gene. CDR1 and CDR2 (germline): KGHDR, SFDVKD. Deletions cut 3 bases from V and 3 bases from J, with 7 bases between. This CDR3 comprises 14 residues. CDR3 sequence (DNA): TGTGCCACCAGTGATCCATCGTACACCGGGGAGCTGTTTTTT. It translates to CATSDPSYTGELFF.

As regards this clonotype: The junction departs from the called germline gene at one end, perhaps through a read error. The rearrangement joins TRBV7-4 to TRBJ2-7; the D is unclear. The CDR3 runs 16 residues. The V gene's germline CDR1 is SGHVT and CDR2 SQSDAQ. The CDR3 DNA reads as TGTGCCAGCAGCCTCCCCCGGAGTAGCAATACCTACGAGCAGTGCTTC. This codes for CASSLPRSSNTYEQCF.

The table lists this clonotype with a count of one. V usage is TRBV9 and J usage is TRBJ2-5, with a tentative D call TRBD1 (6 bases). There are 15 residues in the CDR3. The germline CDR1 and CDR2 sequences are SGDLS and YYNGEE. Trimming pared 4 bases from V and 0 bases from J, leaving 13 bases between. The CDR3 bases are TGTGCCAGCAGCATTACAGGGACACACCAAGAGACCCAGTACTTC. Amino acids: CASSITGTHQETQYF.

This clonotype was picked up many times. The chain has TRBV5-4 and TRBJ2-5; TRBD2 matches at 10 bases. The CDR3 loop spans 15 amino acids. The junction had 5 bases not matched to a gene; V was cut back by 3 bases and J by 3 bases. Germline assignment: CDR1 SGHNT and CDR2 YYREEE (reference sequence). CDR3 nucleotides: TGTGCCAGCAGCTCCAGCGGGAGGGCCGAAGAGACCCAGTACTTC. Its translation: CASSSSGRAEETQYF.

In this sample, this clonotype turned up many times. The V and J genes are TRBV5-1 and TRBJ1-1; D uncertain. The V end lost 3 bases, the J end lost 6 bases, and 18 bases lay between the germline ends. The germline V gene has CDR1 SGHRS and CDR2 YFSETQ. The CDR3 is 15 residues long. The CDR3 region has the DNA TGCGCCAGCAGCTCACTAGAGGGAGGGAGGTCTGAAGCTTTCTTT. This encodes CASSSLEGGRSEAFF. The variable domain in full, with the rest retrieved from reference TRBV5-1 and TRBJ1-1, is KAGVTQTPRYLIKTRGQQVTLSCSPISGHRSVSWYQQTPGQGLQFLFEYFSETQRNKGNFPGRFSGRQFSNSRSEMNVSTLELGDSALYLCASSSLEGGRSEAFFGQGTRLTVV.

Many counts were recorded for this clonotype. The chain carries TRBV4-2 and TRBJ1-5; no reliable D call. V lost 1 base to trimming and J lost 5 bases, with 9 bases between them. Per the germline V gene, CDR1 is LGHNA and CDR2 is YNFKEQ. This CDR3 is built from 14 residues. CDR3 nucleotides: TGTGCCAGCAGCCAAGGGAGGGCGGATCAGCCCCAGCATTTT. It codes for CASSQGRADQPQHF.

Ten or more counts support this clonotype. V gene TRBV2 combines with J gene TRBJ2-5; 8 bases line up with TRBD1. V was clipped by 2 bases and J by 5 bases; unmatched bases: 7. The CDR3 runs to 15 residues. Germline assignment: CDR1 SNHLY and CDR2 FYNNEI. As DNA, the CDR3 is TGTGCCAGCAGTGAAACCCGACAGGGGTCGGAGACCCAGTACTTC. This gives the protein CASSETRQGSETQYF.

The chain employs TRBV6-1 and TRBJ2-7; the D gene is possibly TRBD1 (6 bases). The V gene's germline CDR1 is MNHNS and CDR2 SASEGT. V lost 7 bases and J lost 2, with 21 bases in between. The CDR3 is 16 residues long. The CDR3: CASIPGTSRPTYEQYF. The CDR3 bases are TGTGCCAGCATACCGGGGACATCCCGCCCCACCTACGAGCAGTACTTC.

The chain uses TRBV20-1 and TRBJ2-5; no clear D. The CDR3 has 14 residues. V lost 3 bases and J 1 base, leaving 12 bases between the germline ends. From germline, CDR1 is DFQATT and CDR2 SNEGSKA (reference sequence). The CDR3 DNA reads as TGCAGTGCTAGGCGAGGACGCGCCCAAGAGACCCAGTACTTC. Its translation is CSARRGRAQETQYF.

The CDR3 bases are TGTGCCAGCAGTTACGGGACTAGCCTAGGCAATGAGCAGTTCTTC. It is translated as CASSYGTSLGNEQFF. This chain connects TRBV6-5 to TRBJ2-1; 9 nucleotides align to TRBD2. The V and J ends lost 2 bases and 6 bases, in that order; junction bases with no gene match: 5. Germline assignment: CDR1 MNHEY and CDR2 SVGAGI. The CDR3 is 15 amino acids.

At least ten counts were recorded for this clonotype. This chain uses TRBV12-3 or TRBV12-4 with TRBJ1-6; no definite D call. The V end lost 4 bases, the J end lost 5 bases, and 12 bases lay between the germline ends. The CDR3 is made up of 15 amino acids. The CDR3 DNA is TGTGCCAGCAGTTCCAACAGCGGTCATAATTCACCCCTCCACTTT. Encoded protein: CASSSNSGHNSPLHF.

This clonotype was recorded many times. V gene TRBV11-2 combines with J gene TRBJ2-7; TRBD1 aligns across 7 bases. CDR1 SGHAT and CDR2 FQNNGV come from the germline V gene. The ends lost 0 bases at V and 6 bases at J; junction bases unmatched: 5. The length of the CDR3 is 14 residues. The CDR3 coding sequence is TGTGCCAGCAGCTTAGATGGGGACAGCTTCGAGCAGTACTTC. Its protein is CASSLDGDSFEQYF.

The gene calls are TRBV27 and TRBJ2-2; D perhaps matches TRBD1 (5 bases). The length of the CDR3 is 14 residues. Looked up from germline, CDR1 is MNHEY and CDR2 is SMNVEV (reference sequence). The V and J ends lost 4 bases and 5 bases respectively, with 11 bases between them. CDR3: CASSSGAWTGELFF. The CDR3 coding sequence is TGTGCCAGCAGTTCTGGGGCCTGGACCGGGGAGCTGTTTTTT.

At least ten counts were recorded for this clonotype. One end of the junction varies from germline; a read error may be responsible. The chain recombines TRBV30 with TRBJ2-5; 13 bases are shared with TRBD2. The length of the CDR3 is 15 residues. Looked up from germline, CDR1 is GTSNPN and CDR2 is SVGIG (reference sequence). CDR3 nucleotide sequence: TGTGCCTGGAGTGTCGGGACTAGCGGGAAAGAGGCCCAGTACTTC. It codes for CAWSVGTSGKEAQYF.